A selection of T cell receptor beta chains follows, all from one sample in a study of T-cell reconstitution after alpha-beta-depleted transplantation in children. Using its own MiXCR run on the PCR reads, TCRdb lists one record per CDR3 protein. The sample includes about 200,000 distinct CDR3 sequences, roughly 15% of them seen just once. The source material was PBMCs, mostly from graft donor cells, sampled 360 days after TCRalphabeta/CD19-depleted stem cell transplant. The receptor source for this set is a male patient between 2 and 9 years old who had a stem cell transplant for acute lymphoblastic leukemia, so the T cells may come from the graft donor. Each CDR3 is given with its conserved first and last residue. The order of the fields is D gene, clone size, J gene, V gene, CDR3 DNA, CDR3 protein. The D gene is left open where the match is weak. Size tells how often a clone was seen (once, few, many) or the class of an expanded clone, and some rows leave it out.

TRBD2,few,TRBJ2-2,TRBV5-1,TGCGCCAGCAGCTTTTCGAGCGGGGCCGGGGAGCTGTTTTTT,CASSFSSGAGELFF
TRBD1,few,TRBJ2-7,TRBV6-1,TGTGCCAGCAGTGCCGGGACAGGGGGCGTTCTCCGCTCCTACGAGCAGTACTTC,CASSAGTGGVLRSYEQYF
.,few,TRBJ2-3,TRBV20-1,TGCAGTGCTGCCCTTTCCGGGGGCACAGATACGCAGTATTTT,CSAALSGGTDTQYF
.,few,TRBJ1-1,TRBV5-4,TGTGCCAGCAGCTTGGCTGGAGGAGAAGCCCTTGAAGCTTTCTTT,CASSLAGGEALEAFF
TRBD1,few,TRBJ1-2,TRBV20-1,TGCAGTGCTAGATCCGCGACAGGGCCTAACTATGGCTACACCTTC,CSARSATGPNYGYTF
.,.,TRBJ2-2,TRBV7-2,TGTGCCAGCAGCCCCCGCTGGGATAACACCGGGGAGCTGTTTTTT,CASSPRWDNTGELFF
.,.,TRBJ2-7,TRBV20-1,TGCAGTGCTAGAGATGGGACACCGTACGAGCAGTACTTC,CSARDGTPYEQYF
.,few,TRBJ2-7,TRBV6-1,TGTGCCAGCAGGGAGACCGGGACTCCCTCAGTTTACGAGCAGTACTTC,CASRETGTPSVYEQYF
TRBD2,many,TRBJ2-5,TRBV5-1,TGCGCCAGCAGCCATGGACTAGCGGGGAAAAAAGAGACCCAGTACTTC,CASSHGLAGKKETQYF
TRBD1,few,TRBJ2-7,TRBV20-1,TGCAGTGCCGCCCGGGACAGGGAGGGTAGAGAGCAGTACTTC,CSAARDREGREQYF
.,.,TRBJ1-1,TRBV12-3/TRBV12-4,TGTGCCAGCAGTTTAGGACCGGGACTCATTGGAGGCACTGAAGCTTTCTTT,CASSLGPGLIGGTEAFF
TRBD1,.,TRBJ1-5,TRBV29-1,TGCAGCGTCTCCGGGACAGGGGGTCATCAGCCCCAGCATTTT,CSVSGTGGHQPQHF
TRBD1,.,TRBJ1-1,TRBV5-1,TGCGCCAGCAGCTTGGGAGGACAGGTGAGAACTGAAGCTTTCTTT,CASSLGGQVRTEAFF
.,many,TRBJ1-1,TRBV7-2,TGTGCCAGCAGCTTAGTGGCAGGGCGGACTGAAGCTTTCTTT,CASSLVAGRTEAFF
.,many,TRBJ1-2,TRBV10-3,TGTGCCATCAGTAGCCAAGGACGGGATTCCTATGGCTACACCTTC,CAISSQGRDSYGYTF
TRBD1,few,TRBJ1-5,TRBV20-1,TGCAGCGTACCGGGACAGGGCCTGCGGCAGCCCCAGCATTTT,CSVPGQGLRQPQHF
.,few,TRBJ1-1,TRBV7-2,TGTGCCAGCAGCTTGGGGTCCGGGGGCGGGTACACTGAAGCTTTCTTT,CASSLGSGGGYTEAFF
.,few,TRBJ2-7,TRBV7-2,TGTGCCAGCAGCTTAGCGGGGGGCCCTTCCTACGAGCAGTACTTC,CASSLAGGPSYEQYF
TRBD2,few,TRBJ2-1,TRBV7-8,TGTGCCAGCAGCTTCGGGGGGGCCCCGAATGAGCAGTTCTTC,CASSFGGAPNEQFF
.,.,TRBJ2-5,TRBV9,TGTGCCAGCAGCCCCCTCCAGGGGGGATGGGAGACCCAGTACTTC,CASSPLQGGWETQYF
.,few,TRBJ2-5,TRBV12-3/TRBV12-4,TGTGCCAGCAGTTTAAATGGGGAGACCCAGTACTTC,CASSLNGETQYF
TRBD2,.,TRBJ2-1,TRBV10-3,TGTGCCATCAGGGGGGGACTAGCGTCCTACAATGAGCAGTTCTTC,CAIRGGLASYNEQFF
.,.,TRBJ1-1,TRBV10-3,TGTGCCATCAGTCCAGACCAGGGATCAAACACTGAAGCTTTCTTT,CAISPDQGSNTEAFF
TRBD2,few,TRBJ2-3,TRBV5-1,TGCGCCAGCAGCTTGGTTTTAGCGGGGGGTCCTCCCGGAGATACGCAGTATTTT,CASSLVLAGGPPGDTQYF
TRBD2,.,TRBJ2-7,TRBV7-6,TGTGCCAGCAGCTTAGAATCCGGCTCCGGCGGGGGTGTTCGGGACGAGCAGTACTTC,CASSLESGSGGGVRDEQYF
TRBD1,.,TRBJ2-1,TRBV5-1,TGCGCCAGCAGCGCCCAGACAGGGTCTTACAATGAGCAGTTCTTC,CASSAQTGSYNEQFF
.,many,TRBJ2-3,TRBV27,TGTGCCAGCAGTTTATCGGCTGGGGCAGATACGCAGTATTTT,CASSLSAGADTQYF
.,.,TRBJ2-7,TRBV3-1,TGTGCCAGCAGCCGAGGGGCTTCCTACGAGCAGTACTTC,CASSRGASYEQYF